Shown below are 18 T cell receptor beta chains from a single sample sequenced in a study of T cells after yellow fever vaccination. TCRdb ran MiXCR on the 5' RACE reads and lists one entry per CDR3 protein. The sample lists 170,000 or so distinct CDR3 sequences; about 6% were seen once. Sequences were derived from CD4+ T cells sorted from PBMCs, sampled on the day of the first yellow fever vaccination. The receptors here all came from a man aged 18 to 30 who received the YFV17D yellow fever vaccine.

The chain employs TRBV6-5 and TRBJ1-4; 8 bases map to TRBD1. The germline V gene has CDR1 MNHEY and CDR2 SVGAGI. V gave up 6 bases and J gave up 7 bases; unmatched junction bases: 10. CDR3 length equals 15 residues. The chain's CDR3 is CASSLQGVKGEKLFF. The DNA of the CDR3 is TGTGCCAGCAGCTTACAGGGGGTCAAGGGTGAAAAACTGTTTTTT.

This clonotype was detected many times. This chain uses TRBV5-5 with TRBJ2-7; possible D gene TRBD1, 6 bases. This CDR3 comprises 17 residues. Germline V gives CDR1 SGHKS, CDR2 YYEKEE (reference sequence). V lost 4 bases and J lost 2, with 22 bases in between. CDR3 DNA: TGTGCCAGCAGCCCCGGACCTCATACCAACAGGGCCTACGAGCAGTACTTC. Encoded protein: CASSPGPHTNRAYEQYF.

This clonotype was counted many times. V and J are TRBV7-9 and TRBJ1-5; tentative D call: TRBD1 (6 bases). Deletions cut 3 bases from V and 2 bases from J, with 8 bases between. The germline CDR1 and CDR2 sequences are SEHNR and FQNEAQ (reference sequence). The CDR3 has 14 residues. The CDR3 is CASSFAGGNQPQHF. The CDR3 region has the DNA TGTGCCAGCAGCTTCGCAGGGGGCAATCAGCCCCAGCATTTT.

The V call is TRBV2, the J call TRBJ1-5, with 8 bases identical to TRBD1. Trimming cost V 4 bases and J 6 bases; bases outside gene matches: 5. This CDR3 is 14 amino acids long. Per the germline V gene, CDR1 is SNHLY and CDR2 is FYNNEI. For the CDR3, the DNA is TGTGCCAGCAGTGGGCAGGGGGCGCCTCAGCCCCAGCATTTT. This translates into CASSGQGAPQPQHF.

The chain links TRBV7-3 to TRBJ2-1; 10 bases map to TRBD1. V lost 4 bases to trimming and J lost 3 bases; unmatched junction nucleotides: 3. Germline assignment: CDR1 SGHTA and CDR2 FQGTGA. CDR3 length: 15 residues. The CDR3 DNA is TGTGCCAGCAGCTCCGGGACAGGGGTCTACAATGAGCAGTTCTTC. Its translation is CASSSGTGVYNEQFF.

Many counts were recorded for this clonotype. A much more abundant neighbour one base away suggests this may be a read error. Here the CDR3 DNA reads TGTGCCAGCAGCTTAAGGGGCAATCAGCCCCAGCAATTT. Its protein is CASSLRGNQPQQF. The chain uses TRBV7-2 and TRBJ1-5, with TRBD1 as a possible D gene (5 bases). CDR1 is SGHTA, CDR2 FQGNSA, per germline. CDR3 length equals 13 residues.

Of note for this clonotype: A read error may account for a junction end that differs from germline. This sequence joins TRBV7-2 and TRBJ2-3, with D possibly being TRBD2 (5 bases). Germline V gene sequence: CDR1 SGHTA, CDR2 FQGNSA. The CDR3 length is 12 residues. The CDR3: CASGGYADMQYF. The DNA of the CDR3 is TGTGCCAGCGGCGGGTACGCAGATATGCAGTATTTT.

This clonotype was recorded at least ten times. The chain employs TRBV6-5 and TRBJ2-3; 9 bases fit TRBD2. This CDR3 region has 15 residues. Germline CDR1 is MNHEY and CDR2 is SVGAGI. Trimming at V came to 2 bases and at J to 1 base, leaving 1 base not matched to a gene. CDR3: CASSYQRGGTDTQYF. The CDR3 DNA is TGTGCCAGCAGTTACCAGCGGGGGGGCACAGATACGCAGTATTTT.

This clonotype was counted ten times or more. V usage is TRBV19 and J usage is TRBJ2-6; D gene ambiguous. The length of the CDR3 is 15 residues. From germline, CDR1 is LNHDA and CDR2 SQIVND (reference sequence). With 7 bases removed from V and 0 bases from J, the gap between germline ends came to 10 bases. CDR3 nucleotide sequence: TGTGCCAGTAAGGACCTACACTCTGGGGCCAACGTCCTGACTTTC. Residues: CASKDLHSGANVLTF.

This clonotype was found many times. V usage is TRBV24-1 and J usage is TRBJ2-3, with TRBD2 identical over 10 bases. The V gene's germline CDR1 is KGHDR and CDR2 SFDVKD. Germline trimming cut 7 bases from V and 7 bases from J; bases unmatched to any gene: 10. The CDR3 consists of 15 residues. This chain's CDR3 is CATSFSGGPGNTQYF. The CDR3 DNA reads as TGTGCCACCAGCTTTAGCGGGGGGCCAGGAAATACGCAGTATTTT.

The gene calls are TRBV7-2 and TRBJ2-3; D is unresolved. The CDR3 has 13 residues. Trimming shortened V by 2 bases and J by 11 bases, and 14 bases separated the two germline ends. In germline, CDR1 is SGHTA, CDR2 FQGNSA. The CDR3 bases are TGTGCCAGCAGCTTAATCGACGGGTCTGAGCAGTATTTT. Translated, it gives CASSLIDGSEQYF.

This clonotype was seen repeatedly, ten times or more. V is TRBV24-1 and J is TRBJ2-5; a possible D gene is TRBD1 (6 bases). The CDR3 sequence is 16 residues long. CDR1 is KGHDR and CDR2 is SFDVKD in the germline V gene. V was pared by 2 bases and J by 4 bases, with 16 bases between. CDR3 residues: CATSDSGDGSGETQYF. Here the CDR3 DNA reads TGTGCCACCAGTGATTCAGGGGATGGAAGCGGAGAGACCCAGTACTTC.

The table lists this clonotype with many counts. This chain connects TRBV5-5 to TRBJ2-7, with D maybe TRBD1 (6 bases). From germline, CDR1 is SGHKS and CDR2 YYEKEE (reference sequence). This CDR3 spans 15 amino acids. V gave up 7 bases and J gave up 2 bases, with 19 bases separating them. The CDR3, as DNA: TGTGCCAGCTTGGGCCGGAGGAAGGGGGCCTACGAGCAGTACTTC. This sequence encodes CASLGRRKGAYEQYF.

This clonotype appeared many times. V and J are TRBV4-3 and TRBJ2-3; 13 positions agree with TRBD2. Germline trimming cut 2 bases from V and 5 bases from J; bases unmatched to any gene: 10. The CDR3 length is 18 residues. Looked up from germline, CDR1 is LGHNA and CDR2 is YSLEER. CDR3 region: CASSQRGTSGGAKDTQYF. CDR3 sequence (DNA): TGCGCCAGCAGCCAACGGGGCACTAGCGGGGGGGCCAAAGATACGCAGTATTTT.

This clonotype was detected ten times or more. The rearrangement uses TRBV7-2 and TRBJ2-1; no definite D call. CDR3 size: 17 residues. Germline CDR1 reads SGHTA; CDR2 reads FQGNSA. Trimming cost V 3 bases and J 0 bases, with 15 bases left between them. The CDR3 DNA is TGTGCCAGCAGCTTTACCCGAAGTCACTACTCCTACAATGAGCAGTTCTTC. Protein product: CASSFTRSHYSYNEQFF.

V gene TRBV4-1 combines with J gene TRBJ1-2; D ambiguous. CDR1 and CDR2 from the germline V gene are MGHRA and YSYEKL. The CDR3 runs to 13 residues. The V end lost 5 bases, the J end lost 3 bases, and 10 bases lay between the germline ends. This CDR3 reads CASSGNRDYGYTF. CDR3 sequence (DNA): TGCGCCAGCAGCGGGAACAGAGACTATGGCTACACCTTC.

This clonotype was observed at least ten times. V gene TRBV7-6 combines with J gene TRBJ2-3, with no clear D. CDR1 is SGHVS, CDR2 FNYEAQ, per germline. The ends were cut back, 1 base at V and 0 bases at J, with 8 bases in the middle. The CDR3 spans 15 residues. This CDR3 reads CASSLVGFSTDTQYF. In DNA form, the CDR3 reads TGTGCCAGCAGCTTAGTCGGATTTAGCACAGATACGCAGTATTTT.

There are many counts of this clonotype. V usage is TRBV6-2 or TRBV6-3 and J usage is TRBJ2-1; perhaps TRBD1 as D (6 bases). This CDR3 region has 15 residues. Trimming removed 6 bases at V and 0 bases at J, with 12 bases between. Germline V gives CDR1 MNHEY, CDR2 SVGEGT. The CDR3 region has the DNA TGTGCCAGCAGACCAGGGGATGGCTCCTACAATGAGCAGTTCTTC. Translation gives CASRPGDGSYNEQFF.